Each of the 27 T cell receptor beta chains below was sequenced from the same sample in a study of cytomegalovirus exposure and HLA in healthy donors. The PCR had 60 Vbeta and 13 Jbeta primers. TCRdb keeps only in-frame clones here, not all; method: immunoSEQ multiplex PCR. The sample lists around 150,000 clones, 70% to 80% seen once, with roughly 1.3% in the top ten. Sequencing used PBMCs. The receptors were gathered from a woman in her fifties or sixties in good health and CMV-seronegative.

V is TRBV7-2 and J is TRBJ2-2; D gene uncertain. Germline V gene data show CDR1 as SGHTA and CDR2 as FQGNSA. V dropped 5 bases and J dropped 4 bases, with 11 bases sitting between them. This CDR3 spans 14 amino acids. CDR3 region: CASSPYVATGELFF. In DNA form, the CDR3 reads TGTGCCAGCAGCCCATATGTGGCCACCGGGGAGCTGTTTTTT.

The rearrangement joins TRBV9 to TRBJ2-7, with 7 bases matching TRBD2. The CDR3 covers 14 residues. Per the germline V gene, CDR1 is SGDLS and CDR2 is YYNGEE. Germline trimming cut 5 bases from V and 0 bases from J; bases unmatched to any gene: 5. The CDR3 protein is CASSRGRASYEQYF. In DNA, the CDR3 is TGTGCCAGCAGTCGGGGGAGGGCCTCCTACGAGCAGTACTTC.

This chain joins TRBV9 and TRBJ2-7; maybe TRBD1 (7 bases). V was clipped by 1 base and J by 2 bases, with 16 bases between them. The CDR3 extends over 16 amino acids. Germline values: CDR1 SGDLS, CDR2 YYNGEE. The CDR3 reads CASSVSRGDSTYEQYF. The CDR3 DNA reads as TGTGCCAGCAGCGTAAGCAGGGGGGACAGCACCTACGAGCAGTACTTC.

The chain employs TRBV12-5 and TRBJ1-2, with no clear D. CDR1 and CDR2 (germline): LGHNT, FRNRAP. V was trimmed by 0 bases and J by 1 base, leaving 15 bases between them. The CDR3 totals 17 residues. The CDR3 nucleotides read TGTGCTAGTGGTTTGGTGGTTCGGAGACCGCATAACTATGGCTACACCTTC. This translates into CASGLVVRRPHNYGYTF.

The V gene is TRBV4-3, the J gene TRBJ2-6, with D tentatively TRBD2 (5 bases). The V end lost 0 bases, the J end lost 4 bases, and 10 bases lay between the germline ends. Germline V gene sequence: CDR1 LGHNA, CDR2 YSLEER. The CDR3 spans 16 residues. DNA for the CDR3: TGCGCCAGCAGCCAAGATATAGGGAGCGGGGCCAACGTCCTGACTTTC. Translated, it gives CASSQDIGSGANVLTF.

This chain links TRBV28 with TRBJ1-2; TRBD1 might be the D (6 bases). The CDR3 extends over 12 amino acids. Germline V gene sequence: CDR1 MDHEN, CDR2 SYDVKM. Between the trimmed V and J ends, which lost 6 bases and 7 bases, there was a span of 12 bases. The CDR3 DNA follows: TGTGCCAGCAGCTGGGGGGGGGCTGGCTACACCTTC. Translated: CASSWGGAGYTF.

This rearrangement joins TRBV6-5 to TRBJ1-1; TRBD1 might be the D (6 bases). Germline V lookup: CDR1 MNHEY, CDR2 SVGAGI. Trimming left V 2 bases short and J 4 bases short, with 14 bases between. This CDR3 region has 15 residues. The CDR3 sequence is CASSYVPGVGTEAFF. CDR3 nucleotide sequence: TGTGCCAGCAGTTACGTCCCAGGGGTTGGCACTGAAGCTTTCTTT.

Written as DNA, the CDR3 is TGTGCCAGCAGTGGGCGGTCCTCTGGGGCCAACGTCCTGACTTTC. This gives the protein CASSGRSSGANVLTF. This chain joins TRBV2 and TRBJ2-6; D remains ambiguous. Trimming removed 4 bases from V and 0 bases from J, with 7 bases in between. Germline CDR1 and CDR2: SNHLY and FYNNEI. This CDR3 comprises 15 residues.

As concerns this clone: At one end, the junction sequence differs from germline, possibly due to a read error. The chain carries TRBV7-9 and TRBJ1-2, with 8 positions matching TRBD1. The CDR3 extends over 12 amino acids. CDR1 and CDR2 from the germline V gene are SEHNR and FQNEAQ (reference sequence). CDR3: CSSSSRGHGYTF. CDR3 sequence (DNA): TGTTCCAGCAGCAGCAGGGGGCATGGCTACACCTTC.

The J gene is TRBJ2-7, the V gene TRBV5-1; 8 bases agree with TRBD1. CDR3 length: 13 residues. V trimming: 3 bases; J trimming: 6 bases; junction bases outside the gene matches: 5. Germline lookup yields CDR1 SGHRS and CDR2 YFSETQ. The CDR3 nucleotides are TGCGCCAGCAGCTCGAACGACAGGGGCGAGCAGTACTTC. This codes for CASSSNDRGEQYF.

V gene TRBV5-4 combines with J gene TRBJ1-6, with unresolved D. Trimming shortened V by 0 bases and J by 10 bases, and 11 bases separated the two germline ends. The CDR3 has 14 residues. The germline gives CDR1 SGHNT, CDR2 YYREEE (reference sequence). This CDR3 is CASSLGGAGSPLHF. The CDR3 bases are TGTGCCAGCAGCTTGGGAGGTGCCGGGTCACCCCTCCACTTT.

The chain has TRBV5-5 and TRBJ2-7, with a tentative D call TRBD2 (5 bases). The germline V gene has CDR1 SGHKS and CDR2 YYEKEE (reference sequence). This CDR3 is built from 15 residues. The V gene lost 3 bases and the J gene lost 3 bases, with 16 bases spanning the gap. The CDR3 loop is CASSWGAAQVYEQYF. The CDR3 DNA sequence: TGTGCCAGCAGCTGGGGAGCGGCGCAGGTCTACGAGCAGTACTTC.

The chain recombines TRBV5-5 with TRBJ2-6; a weak D match, TRBD1 (6 bases). V lost 1 base to trimming and J lost 1 base, with 12 bases between them. CDR1 SGHKS and CDR2 YYEKEE come from the germline V gene (reference sequence). The CDR3 runs to 17 residues. This CDR3 reads CASSLSGTKSGANVLTF. The CDR3 DNA is TGTGCCAGCAGCTTGTCCGGGACAAAGTCTGGGGCCAACGTCCTGACTTTC. The variable domain in full, completed from reference TRBV5-5 and TRBJ2-6, reads DAGVTQSPTHLIKTRGQQVTLRCSPISGHKSVSWYQQVLGQGPQFIFQYYEKEERGRGNFPDRFSARQFPNYSSELNVNALLLGDSALYLCASSLSGTKSGANVLTFGAGSRLTVL.

This clone was seen ten or more times. The V call is TRBV5-6, the J call TRBJ1-1; maybe TRBD1 (6 bases). V shed 4 bases and J shed 1 base, with 14 bases lying between them. CDR1 is SGHDT and CDR2 is YYEEEE in the germline V gene. CDR3 size: 15 residues. The CDR3 nucleotides read TGTGCCAGCAGCCTGGTAGGGACACCGAACACTGAAGCTTTCTTT. It is translated as CASSLVGTPNTEAFF.

This clone was seen only a few times. CDR3 DNA: TGTGCCAGCAGTGACTTTTCCAGGCAACACGAGCAGTACTTC. Encoded protein: CASSDFSRQHEQYF. The V and J genes are TRBV2 and TRBJ2-7; D not resolved. Germline V gives CDR1 SNHLY, CDR2 FYNNEI. The length of the CDR3 is 14 residues. The V end was cut by 3 bases, the J end by 5 bases, with 14 bases between.

Only one count was recorded for this clone. Relative to the germline gene, one junction end is altered; a read error may explain this. The V and J genes are TRBV7-7 and TRBJ2-5, with 11 bases that match TRBD2. Germline assignment: CDR1 SSHAT and CDR2 FNYEAQ (reference sequence). There are 18 residues in the CDR3. DNA of the CDR3: TGTGCTAGCAGCTTAGTGATCTCTAGCGGGAGGCGCCAAGAGACCCAGTACTTC. Its protein product is CASSLVISSGRRQETQYF.

CDR3 residues: CASSEGGVGEKLFF. The DNA of the CDR3 is TGTGCCAGCAGTGAAGGGGGGGTCGGGGAAAAACTGTTTTTT. This chain connects TRBV25-1 to TRBJ1-4; maybe TRBD1 (5 bases). Germline V lookup: CDR1 MGHDK, CDR2 SYGVNS. Trimming took 2 bases from V and 8 from J, leaving 12 bases between them. CDR3 length equals 14 residues.

V gene TRBV27 combines with J gene TRBJ2-1; 9 bases map to TRBD2. Per the germline V gene, CDR1 is MNHEY and CDR2 is SMNVEV (reference sequence). The CDR3 loop spans 21 amino acids. V shed 2 bases, J shed 6 bases, and the junction held 23 bases outside the gene matches. Here the CDR3 reads CASSLRPRTFRFSGGVNEQFF. CDR3 sequence (DNA): TGTGCCAGCAGTTTACGACCCCGGACTTTCCGATTTAGCGGGGGCGTCAATGAGCAGTTCTTC.

The chain has TRBV7-9 and TRBJ2-7; TRBD2 matches at 8 bases. The V gene end was trimmed by 4 bases and the J gene end by 7 bases; junction bases not matched to a gene: 9. Germline loops: CDR1 SEHNR, CDR2 FQNEAQ (reference sequence). There are 14 residues in the CDR3. The DNA of the CDR3 is TGTGCCAGCAGCTATACAGGACTAGCAGGAGAGCAGTACTTC. Its protein is CASSYTGLAGEQYF.

The chain couples TRBV7-2 to TRBJ1-4, with D unresolved. Germline V gene lookup returns CDR1 SGHTA and CDR2 FQGNSA. The V end lost 1 base, the J end lost 6 bases, and 9 bases lay between the germline ends. The CDR3 length is 14 residues. CDR3 DNA: TGTGCCAGCAGCTTAGACCCGTCGGATGAAAAACTGTTTTTT. Amino acids: CASSLDPSDEKLFF.

The rearrangement links TRBV4-1 to TRBJ2-1; D uncertain. V lost 4 bases to trimming and J lost 5 bases, with 18 bases between them. Germline-derived CDR1 and CDR2 are MGHRA and YSYEKL. The CDR3 totals 16 residues. CDR3 amino acids: CASSLRSNSPDNEQFF. CDR3 DNA sequence: TGCGCCAGCAGCCTACGAAGTAATAGTCCCGACAATGAGCAGTTCTTC.

CDR3 nucleotide sequence: TGTGCCAGCAGCTTCCAGGCCTCTGGGGCCAACGTCCTGACTTTC. The encoded protein is CASSFQASGANVLTF. The gene calls are TRBV5-6 and TRBJ2-6; no definite D call. V was clipped by 2 bases and J by 0 bases, with 6 bases between them. The CDR3 contains 15 residues. Germline CDR1 is SGHDT and CDR2 is YYEEEE.

This chain connects TRBV28 to TRBJ1-3; 7 bases match TRBD1. In germline, CDR1 is MDHEN, CDR2 SYDVKM. The V segment lost 6 bases and the J segment 4 bases; nucleotides outside the gene matches: 9. This CDR3 has 15 amino acids. The CDR3 sequence: CASSPGQLGGNTIYF. For the CDR3, the DNA is TGTGCCAGCAGCCCGGGACAGTTAGGGGGAAACACCATATATTTT.

CDR3 in DNA: TGTGCCAGCAGCTGGGGAGATCTGGGAAGGAACTATGGCTACACCTTC. Its translation: CASSWGDLGRNYGYTF. The chain is built from TRBV7-9 and TRBJ1-2; D not resolved. The V end lost 4 bases, the J end lost 2 bases, and 17 bases lay between the germline ends. This CDR3 contains 16 residues. The germline CDR1 and CDR2 sequences are SEHNR and FQNEAQ (reference sequence).

The J gene is TRBJ2-5, the V gene TRBV2; D unclear. The CDR3 length is 11 residues. Germline V CDR1 and CDR2: SNHLY, FYNNEI. Trimming shortened V by 5 bases and J by 5 bases, and 6 bases separated the two germline ends. The CDR3 region is CASSLEETQYF. In DNA, the CDR3 is TGTGCCAGCAGTCTCGAGGAGACCCAGTACTTC.

The J gene is TRBJ2-5, the V gene TRBV5-1; TRBD1 might be the D (6 bases). V was pared by 0 bases and J by 5 bases, with 11 bases between. The CDR3 runs to 14 residues. Looked up from germline, CDR1 is SGHRS and CDR2 is YFSETQ. CDR3 sequence (DNA): TGCGCCAGCAGCTTGGACAGGGCTCGGGAGACCCAGTACTTC. Amino acid sequence: CASSLDRARETQYF.

The V gene is TRBV18, the J gene TRBJ2-5, with a tentative D call TRBD2 (6 bases). The CDR3 runs 15 residues. The V end lost 6 bases, the J end lost 1 base, and 15 bases lay between the germline ends. Germline V gives CDR1 KGHSH, CDR2 LQKENI. The CDR3 bases are TGTGCCAGCTCGCCAAAAACTAGCACCCAAGAGACCCAGTACTTC. Amino acids: CASSPKTSTQETQYF.